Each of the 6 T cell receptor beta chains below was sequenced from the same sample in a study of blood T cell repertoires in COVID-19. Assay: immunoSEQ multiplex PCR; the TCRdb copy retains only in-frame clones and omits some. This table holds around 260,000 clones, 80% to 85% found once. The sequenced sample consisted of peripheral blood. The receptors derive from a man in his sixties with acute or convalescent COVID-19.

The CDR3, as DNA: TGCGCCAGCAGCCAAGATCGCGCGGTGCTCTCCTACAATGAGCAGTTCTTC. It encodes CASSQDRAVLSYNEQFF. The V call is TRBV4-3, the J call TRBJ2-1; D is undetermined. V dropped 0 bases and J dropped 0 bases, with 12 bases sitting between them. Germline V gene sequence: CDR1 LGHNA, CDR2 YSLEER. CDR3 length equals 17 residues.

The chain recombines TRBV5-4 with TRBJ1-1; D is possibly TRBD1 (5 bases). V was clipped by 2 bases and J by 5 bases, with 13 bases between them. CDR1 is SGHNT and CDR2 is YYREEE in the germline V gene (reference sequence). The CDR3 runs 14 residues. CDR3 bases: TGTGCCAGCAGCTTTTCCAGGGTGGGAACTGAAGCTTTCTTT. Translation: CASSFSRVGTEAFF. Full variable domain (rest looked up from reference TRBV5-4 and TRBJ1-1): ETGVTQSPTHLIKTRGQQVTLRCSSQSGHNTVSWYQQALGQGPQFIFQYYREEENGRGNFPPRFSGLQFPNYSSELNVNALELDDSALYLCASSFSRVGTEAFFGQGTRLTVV.

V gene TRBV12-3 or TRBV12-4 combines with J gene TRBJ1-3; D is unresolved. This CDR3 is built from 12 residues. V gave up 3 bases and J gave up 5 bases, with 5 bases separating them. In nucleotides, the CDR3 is TGTGCCAGCAGTTTTCAAAGAAACACCATATATTTT. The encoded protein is CASSFQRNTIYF.

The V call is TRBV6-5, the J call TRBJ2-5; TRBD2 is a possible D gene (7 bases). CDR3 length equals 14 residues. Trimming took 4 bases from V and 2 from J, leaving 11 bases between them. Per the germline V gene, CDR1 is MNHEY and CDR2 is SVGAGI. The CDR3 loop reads CASSFGGPQETQYF. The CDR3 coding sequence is TGTGCCAGCAGTTTCGGGGGGCCTCAAGAGACCCAGTACTTC.

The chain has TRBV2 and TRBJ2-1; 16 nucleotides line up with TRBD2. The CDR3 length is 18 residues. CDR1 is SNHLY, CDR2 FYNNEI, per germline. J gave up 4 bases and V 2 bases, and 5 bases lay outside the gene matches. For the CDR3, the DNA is TGTGCCAGCAGTGAATGGGGACTAGCGGGAGGGTTGTACAATGAGCAGTTCTTC. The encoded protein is CASSEWGLAGGLYNEQFF.

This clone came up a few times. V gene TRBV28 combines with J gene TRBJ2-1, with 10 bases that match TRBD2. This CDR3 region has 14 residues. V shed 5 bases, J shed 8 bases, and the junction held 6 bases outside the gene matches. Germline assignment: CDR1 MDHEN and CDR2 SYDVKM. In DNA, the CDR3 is TGTGCCAGCAGTGCAGCGGGAGGGAGGGATGAGCAGTTCTTC. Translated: CASSAAGGRDEQFF.